This T cell receptor beta chain was recovered during a study of T cell changes during pregnancy in multiple sclerosis. Clones were read by immunoSEQ multiplex PCR, and TCRdb kept only the in-frame ones, dropping some. Of roughly 59,000 clones listed, approximately 93% are singletons. Germline trimming cut 1 base from V and 1 base from J; bases unmatched to any gene: 9. Germline assignment: CDR1 SNHLY and CDR2 FYNNEI. CDR3 size: 19 residues. This clone was recorded only once. This sequence originates from a female donor with multiple sclerosis, enrolled in a pregnancy study. The chain is built from TRBV2 and TRBJ2-1; 11 bases align to TRBD2. The specimen was CD8+ T cells from peripheral blood mononuclear cells, collected in the second trimester of pregnancy. The DNA of the CDR3 is TGTGCCAGCAGTGAAGTTGGCTTTCCTAGCGGGAGGTCCTACAATGAGCAGTTCTTC. Its translation: CASSEVGFPSGRSYNEQFF.